Sequencing of this T cell receptor beta chain was carried out in a study of blood T cell repertoires in COVID-19. Study details: Acute and convalescent COVID-19 samples came from the United States, Italy and Spain.

The CDR3 loop spans 15 amino acids. Germline V lookup: CDR1 MNHEY, CDR2 SVGEGT. Trimming took 2 bases from V and 7 from J, leaving 14 bases between them. The data were produced by immunoSEQ multiplex PCR, yet TCRdb's version contains in-frame clones alone and is incomplete. This table has a few hundred thousand clones, approximately 93% appearing once. This TCR was recovered from a woman aged 40-49 years who had been exposed to COVID-19. The chain is built from TRBV6-2 or TRBV6-3 and TRBJ1-4; possible D gene TRBD1, 5 bases. Source material: PBMCs or T cells enriched from blood (not recorded which). Here the CDR3 reads CASSYGKGVFEKLFF. DNA for the CDR3: TGTGCCAGCAGTTACGGCAAAGGGGTGTTTGAAAAACTGTTTTTT.